A selection of T cell receptor beta chains follows, all from one sample in a study of blood T cell repertoires in COVID-19. Assay: immunoSEQ multiplex PCR; the TCRdb copy retains only in-frame clones and omits some. The top ten hold roughly 8% of the sample, which has 130,000 to 150,000 clones, 81% seen once. Sequenced sample: peripheral blood. The receptors come from a human donor with acute or convalescent COVID-19. The donor label of this sample is uncertain. The CDR3 runs from the conserved cysteine through the conserved F or W. The D gene is left open where the match is weak. Size is omitted from some rows. Given values are once, few, many or a class for expanded clones.

J: TRBJ2-3
D: .
V: TRBV11-3
size: .
DNA: TGTGCCAGCAGCTTAGTTGGCGGGGATACGCAGTATTTT
CDR3: CASSLVGGDTQYF

J: TRBJ1-5
D: .
V: TRBV6-5
size: once
DNA: TGTGCCAGCAAAGGCCGGCAGGGCAATCAGCCCCAGCATTTT
CDR3: CASKGRQGNQPQHF

J: TRBJ2-1
D: .
V: TRBV5-1
size: .
DNA: TGCGCCAGCAGCCTAAAAGCGGGCTCCTACAATGAGCAGTTCTTC
CDR3: CASSLKAGSYNEQFF

J: TRBJ2-3
D: TRBD2
V: TRBV29-1
size: .
DNA: TGCAGCGTTGAAGATCTGGGGGGGAGAACAGATACGCAGTATTTT
CDR3: CSVEDLGGRTDTQYF

J: TRBJ2-5
D: TRBD2
V: TRBV4-1
size: .
DNA: TGCGCCAGCAGCCCCGGATGGGGGGGCCAAGAGACCCAGTACTTC
CDR3: CASSPGWGGQETQYF

J: TRBJ1-4
D: .
V: TRBV7-9
size: few
DNA: TGTGCCAGCAGCTTCCGGGTTAGTGAAAAACTGTTTTTT
CDR3: CASSFRVSEKLFF

J: TRBJ1-1
D: .
V: TRBV2
size: .
DNA: TGTGCCAGCAGTGGTGCCAGGGCGAACACTGAAGCTTTCTTT
CDR3: CASSGARANTEAFF

J: TRBJ1-1
D: TRBD1
V: TRBV18
size: .
DNA: TGTGCCAGCTCACCGTCCCTGGACAGGGCGATACAAGCTTTCTTT
CDR3: CASSPSLDRAIQAFF

J: TRBJ2-4
D: .
V: TRBV19
size: .
DNA: TGTGCCAGTAGTATTGGCAGTTCAAAAAACATTCAGTACTTC
CDR3: CASSIGSSKNIQYF

J: TRBJ1-5
D: .
V: TRBV7-9
size: .
DNA: TGTGCCAGCAGCTTACAGGGGAATCAGCCCCAGCATTTT
CDR3: CASSLQGNQPQHF

J: TRBJ1-2
D: TRBD1
V: TRBV7-2
size: .
DNA: TGTGCCAGCAGCTTACAACAGGGGGCAGCTTTATCCTACTATGGCTACACCTTC
CDR3: CASSLQQGAALSYYGYTF

J: TRBJ1-4
D: .
V: TRBV4-1
size: once
DNA: TGCGCCAGCAGCCACCCCAACGGGGAAAAACTGTTTTTT
CDR3: CASSHPNGEKLFF

J: TRBJ2-5
D: TRBD2
V: TRBV3-1/TRBV3-2
size: .
DNA: TGTGCCAGCACCGGACTAGCGGGGGAGACCCAGTACTTC
CDR3: CASTGLAGETQYF

J: TRBJ1-2
D: TRBD1
V: TRBV27
size: .
DNA: TGTGCCAGCAGTCCTGGACAGGGATATGGCTACACCTTC
CDR3: CASSPGQGYGYTF

J: TRBJ1-1
D: .
V: TRBV12-3/TRBV12-4
size: once
DNA: TGTGCCAGCGGTCAGGGATCTACTGAAGCTTTCTTT
CDR3: CASGQGSTEAFF

J: TRBJ1-2
D: .
V: TRBV21-1
size: once
DNA: TGTGCCAGCAGCAGCGACAGGGACCATGGCTACACCTTC
CDR3: CASSSDRDHGYTF